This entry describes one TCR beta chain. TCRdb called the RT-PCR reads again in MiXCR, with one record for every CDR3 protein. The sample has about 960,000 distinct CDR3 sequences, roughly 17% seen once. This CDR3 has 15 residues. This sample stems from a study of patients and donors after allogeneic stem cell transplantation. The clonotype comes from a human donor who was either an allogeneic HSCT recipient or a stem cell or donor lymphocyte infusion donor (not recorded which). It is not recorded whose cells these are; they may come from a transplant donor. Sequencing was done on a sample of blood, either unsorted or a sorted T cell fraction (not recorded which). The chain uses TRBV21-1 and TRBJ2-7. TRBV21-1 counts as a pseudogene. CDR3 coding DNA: TGTGCCAGCAGCAAAGCGACCCGTAGCTCCTACGAGCAGTACTTC. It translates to CASSKATRSSYEQYF.